The rows below give T cell receptor beta chains drawn from one sample of a study of vaccination and CD4 T cells after COVID-19. TCRdb passed the PCR reads through MiXCR, listing each CDR3 protein once. This sample yields 11,000 to 15,000 distinct CDR3 sequences, of which about 34% are seen a single time; roughly a third belongs to the top ten. Their antigens remain unidentified. Material for sequencing was cultured CD4+ T cells from blood. The origin of the receptors is a human donor with COVID-19. Each CDR3 is given with its conserved first and last residue. Not all rows give a size; the values are once, few, many and, for expanded clones, a class.

V: TRBV5-1
J: TRBJ1-2
size: NA
CDR3: CASSRTGQGAEGYTF

V: TRBV28
J: TRBJ1-2
size: NA
CDR3: CASSPDSFYGYTF

V: TRBV11-2
J: TRBJ2-7
size: NA
CDR3: CASSPTDYEQYF

V: TRBV20-1
J: TRBJ2-7
size: NA
CDR3: CSARTPGQGISQYF

V: TRBV12-3/TRBV12-4
J: TRBJ2-2
size: NA
CDR3: CATPRRTDTGELFF

V: TRBV10-3
J: TRBJ1-6
size: few
CDR3: CAISVGKDRVSPLHF

V: TRBV7-9
J: TRBJ1-4
size: NA
CDR3: CASSLRTGENEKLFF

V: TRBV20-1
J: TRBJ1-2
size: NA
CDR3: CSANQPSGRANYGYTF

V: TRBV20-1
J: TRBJ1-3
size: few
CDR3: CSATDRVGNTIYF

V: TRBV6-5
J: TRBJ1-1
size: NA
CDR3: CASSYSGRNTEAFF

V: TRBV5-1
J: TRBJ2-3
size: NA
CDR3: CASSDPTDTQYF

V: TRBV6-2/TRBV6-3
J: TRBJ2-5
size: few
CDR3: CASSQGQGVPETQYF

V: TRBV21-1
J: TRBJ1-4
size: few
CDR3: CASRTGGEKLFF